This TCR beta chain was sequenced in a study of a mutant IDH1 vaccine in newly diagnosed glioma. Study in general: Before enrollment, patients got radiotherapy alone, temozolomide alone, or mostly the combination.

Germline V CDR1 and CDR2: MNHEY, SVGAGI. V dropped 6 bases and J dropped 5; count of bases not matched to a gene: 11. The CDR3 covers 15 residues. Sequencing used immunoSEQ multiplex PCR; TCRdb keeps in-frame clones, though not all of them. The table includes tens of thousands of clones, approximately 82% detected once. Time point defined: baseline, week 1 (first vaccination visit). Treatment meaning: pre-vaccination baseline after standard-of-care therapy. Donor tumors were new WHO grade 3 or 4 IDH1-mutant, ATRX-lost astrocytomas. This chain links TRBV6-5 with TRBJ1-1, with 8 nucleotides matching TRBD1. The sequenced sample was peripheral blood mononuclear cells (PBMCs), obtained from a glioma patient treated with radiotherapy, temozolomide or both. The TCR originated in a woman between 18 and 29 years old with glioma. Some clones in this sample may be carry-over from other donors' samples. CDR3 protein: CASRTDQGARTEAFF. CDR3 DNA sequence: TGTGCCAGCAGGACCGACCAGGGGGCGAGGACTGAAGCTTTCTTT.